The 10 T cell receptor beta chains below come from one sample, sequenced in a study of blood T cell repertoires in COVID-19. TCRdb's copy holds only in-frame clones and misses some; the assay was immunoSEQ multiplex PCR. The top ten hold just under 2% of the sample, which has tens of thousands of clones, approximately 90% seen once. Sequencing was performed on peripheral blood. Receptors were obtained from a man aged 50 to 59 with active or convalescent COVID-19.

The rearrangement joins TRBV7-9 to TRBJ2-7; TRBD2 might be the D (6 bases). From germline, CDR1 is SEHNR and CDR2 FQNEAQ (reference sequence). The CDR3 spans 15 residues. Trimming took 2 bases from V and 2 from J, leaving 13 bases between them. CDR3 DNA: TGTGCCAGCAGCTTACGAACGGGGGTAACCTACGAGCAGTACTTC. Protein product: CASSLRTGVTYEQYF.

This clone is a singleton in its sample. V gene TRBV4-3 combines with J gene TRBJ2-3, with a tentative D call TRBD2 (6 bases). Germline V gene sequence: CDR1 LGHNA, CDR2 YSLEER. V shed 4 bases and J shed 0 bases, with 11 bases lying between them. The CDR3 length is 15 residues. The CDR3 is CASSPTGLSTDTQYF. The CDR3 region has the DNA TGCGCCAGCAGCCCAACGGGACTCAGCACAGATACGCAGTATTTT.

This chain links TRBV10-3 with TRBJ1-1; 8 nucleotides align to TRBD1. J lost 7 bases, V lost 6 bases, and 10 bases had no gene match. In germline, CDR1 is ENHRY, CDR2 SYGVKD. The CDR3 is 14 residues long. The chain's CDR3 is CAIRNGQGDSEAFF. CDR3 DNA: TGTGCCATCAGAAACGGACAGGGTGACAGTGAAGCTTTCTTT.

The CDR3 is CASALAGGSSYNEQFF. CDR3 DNA: TGTGCCAGCGCTCTAGCGGGAGGCAGCTCCTACAATGAGCAGTTCTTC. The chain joins TRBV28 to TRBJ2-1; 11 bases line up with TRBD2. The V segment lost 8 bases and the J segment 0 bases; nucleotides outside the gene matches: 6. This CDR3 region has 16 residues. CDR1 MDHEN and CDR2 SYDVKM come from the germline V gene. Full variable domain (missing parts from reference TRBV28 and TRBJ2-1): DVKVTQSSRYLVKRTGEKVFLECVQDMDHENMFWYRQDPGLGLRLIYFSYDVKMKEKGDIPEGYSVSREKKERFSLILESASTNQTSMYLCASALAGGSSYNEQFFGPGTRLTVL.

The J gene is TRBJ1-4, the V gene TRBV7-9; TRBD1 aligns across 7 bases. The germline V gene encodes CDR1 SEHNR and CDR2 FQNEAQ (reference sequence). This CDR3 has 15 amino acids. V lost 4 bases, J lost 4 bases, and 6 bases stayed unmatched. The CDR3 sequence: CASSSNQGGNEKLFF. CDR3 bases: TGTGCCAGCAGCTCCAATCAGGGGGGTAATGAAAAACTGTTTTTT.

CDR3: CASSQGALAGDPDTQYF. DNA of the CDR3: TGCGCCAGCAGCCAAGGCGCCCTAGCGGGAGACCCAGATACGCAGTATTTT. V gene TRBV4-1 combines with J gene TRBJ2-3; 10 bases agree with TRBD2. J was trimmed by 4 bases and V by 1 base; bases with no gene match: 8. The CDR3 loop spans 17 amino acids. The germline gives CDR1 MGHRA, CDR2 YSYEKL.

This chain links TRBV30 with TRBJ2-1; 10 nucleotides line up with TRBD2. V dropped 3 bases and J dropped 5; count of bases not matched to a gene: 7. This CDR3 is 15 amino acids long. In germline, CDR1 is GTSNPN, CDR2 SVGIG (reference sequence). The CDR3 reads CAWSKLAGFHNEQFF. The CDR3 DNA reads as TGTGCCTGGAGCAAACTAGCGGGATTCCACAATGAGCAGTTCTTC.

The chain recombines TRBV19 with TRBJ2-1; unclear D gene. This CDR3 spans 17 amino acids. Germline CDR1 is LNHDA and CDR2 is SQIVND (reference sequence). Deletions cut 0 bases from V and 4 bases from J, with 16 bases between. The CDR3 nucleotides read TGTGCCAGTAGTATAGAGGGCAGGCACGCTACATACAATGAGCAGTTCTTC. This sequence encodes CASSIEGRHATYNEQFF.

The J gene is TRBJ1-5, the V gene TRBV7-8; D may be TRBD1 (6 bases). The CDR3 runs to 16 residues. From germline, CDR1 is SGHVS and CDR2 FQNEAQ. V lost 3 bases and J 6 bases, leaving 18 bases between the germline ends. Here the CDR3 reads CASSLYNRVLGQPQHF. The CDR3 DNA sequence: TGTGCCAGCAGCTTGTATAACAGGGTTTTGGGTCAGCCCCAGCATTTT.

The rearrangement links TRBV5-6 to TRBJ2-1, with a possible D match to TRBD2 (6 bases). CDR1 is SGHDT, CDR2 YYEEEE, per germline. This CDR3 comprises 13 residues. The V and J ends lost 3 bases and 4 bases respectively, with 8 bases between them. The CDR3 loop reads CASSWGEYNEQFF. In DNA form, the CDR3 reads TGTGCCAGCAGCTGGGGGGAGTACAATGAGCAGTTCTTC.